These T cell receptor beta chains were read from a single sample in a study of shared clonotypes between healthy human individuals. The assay was immunoSEQ multiplex PCR, and TCRdb's table has in-frame clones only and misses some. The sample includes 2 million to 3 million clones, roughly nine tenths of them seen just once. Sequenced input: naive CD4+ T cells sorted from blood. The source is a young man in good health. Both conserved end residues are part of each CDR3. D genes are given only for firm matches. Clone size is not always given. Where it is, it says once, few, many or a class for expanded clones.

.	TRBV7-9	TRBJ2-3	.	CASSPQGDTQYF	TGTGCCAGCAGCCCCCAGGGTGATACGCAGTATTTT
.	TRBV6-4	TRBJ1-2	.	CASSDSATLTNYGYTF	TGTGCCAGCAGTGACTCGGCCACCTTGACTAACTATGGCTACACCTTC
.	TRBV10-3	TRBJ1-2	.	CAIYRQGPHYGYTF	TGTGCCATCTATCGCCAGGGTCCCCACTATGGCTACACCTTC
.	TRBV6-1	TRBJ1-1	.	CASSPLGGDTEAFF	TGTGCCAGCAGTCCCCTGGGTGGGGACACTGAAGCTTTCTTT
.	TRBV7-2	TRBJ1-4	.	CASSRTPTAKGEKLFF	TGTGCCAGCAGCCGGACCCCGACGGCCAAGGGGGAAAAACTGTTTTTT
.	TRBV9	TRBJ2-7	.	CASSVDRGGYEQYF	TGTGCCAGCAGCGTAGACAGGGGAGGCTACGAGCAGTACTTC
TRBD2	TRBV25-1	TRBJ2-5	.	CASSLRTSGRGSETQYF	TGTGCCAGCAGTCTAAGGACTAGCGGGAGGGGATCGGAGACCCAGTACTTC
.	TRBV5-1	TRBJ2-1	.	CASSLVAGAFYNEQFF	TGCGCCAGCAGCTTGGTGGCGGGGGCCTTCTACAATGAGCAGTTCTTC
.	TRBV11-1	TRBJ2-7	.	CASSPSSSRSSYEQYF	TGTGCCAGCAGCCCGAGTTCCAGTAGGAGCTCCTACGAGCAGTACTTC
.	TRBV7-2	TRBJ1-1	.	CASSSRQAATEAFF	TGTGCCAGCAGCAGCCGACAGGCCGCCACTGAAGCTTTCTTT
.	TRBV27	TRBJ2-6	.	CASSLRTPLSSGANVLTF	TGTGCCAGCAGTCTTCGGACGCCTTTAAGCTCTGGGGCCAACGTCCTGACTTTC
.	TRBV18	TRBJ2-3	.	CASSIAGTDTQYF	TGTGCCAGCTCAATAGCCGGCACAGATACGCAGTATTTT
TRBD1	TRBV6-1	TRBJ1-5	.	CASRAGGTNQPQHF	TGTGCCAGCAGGGCAGGGGGGACGAATCAGCCCCAGCATTTT
.	TRBV25-1	TRBJ2-3	.	CASSRWGSGTDTQYF	TGTGCCAGCAGTCGGTGGGGGTCAGGCACAGATACGCAGTATTTT
TRBD1	TRBV19	TRBJ1-1	.	CASSIASLQGAAEAFF	TGTGCCAGTAGTATAGCATCTCTTCAGGGGGCTGCTGAAGCTTTCTTT
.	TRBV7-6	TRBJ2-3	.	CASSLVPAGDTQYF	TGTGCCAGCAGCTTAGTCCCAGCGGGAGATACGCAGTATTTT
.	TRBV7-9	TRBJ1-1	.	CASSSNPGTENTEAFF	TGTGCCAGCAGCTCCAACCCCGGGACGGAGAACACTGAAGCTTTCTTT
TRBD1	TRBV28	TRBJ1-3	once	CASSYRQGRGNTIYF	TGTGCCAGCAGCTATCGACAGGGGAGGGGAAACACCATATATTTT
TRBD1	TRBV28	TRBJ2-7	.	CASRRTGGKYEQYF	TGTGCCAGCAGAAGGACAGGGGGCAAATACGAGCAGTACTTC
.	TRBV11-2	TRBJ2-7	.	CASSLVGLEEYF	TGTGCCAGCAGCTTAGTTGGGCTGGAGGAGTACTTC
.	TRBV5-1	TRBJ2-2	.	CASSKGPNTGELFF	TGCGCCAGCAGCAAGGGACCGAACACCGGGGAGCTGTTTTTT
.	TRBV6-1	TRBJ2-3	.	CASRGDTGADTQYF	TGTGCCAGCAGGGGAGATACGGGCGCAGATACGCAGTATTTT
TRBD2	TRBV6-1	TRBJ2-5	.	CASSEQGTSARETQYF	TGTGCCAGCAGTGAACAGGGGACTAGCGCAAGAGAGACCCAGTACTTC
TRBD1	TRBV7-9	TRBJ1-2	.	CASSLGDRGRDGYTF	TGTGCCAGCAGCTTAGGGGACAGGGGAAGAGATGGCTACACCTTC
.	TRBV6-6	TRBJ2-1	.	CASSQGGAGYNEQFF	TGTGCCAGCAGTCAGGGGGGGGCCGGCTACAATGAGCAGTTCTTC
TRBD2	TRBV6-5	TRBJ2-5	.	CASSYRGREQYF	TGTGCCAGCAGTTACCGCGGGAGGGAGCAGTACTTC
.	TRBV29-1	TRBJ1-1	once	CSVGTGDGAFF	TGCAGCGTTGGTACCGGAGACGGGGCTTTCTTT
.	TRBV18	TRBJ1-1	.	CASSPLASNTEAFF	TGTGCCAGCTCACCACTGGCCAGTAACACTGAAGCTTTCTTT
.	TRBV4-1	TRBJ1-1	.	CASSDPLGRNTEAFF	TGCGCCAGCAGCGACCCCCTGGGGAGAAACACTGAAGCTTTCTTT
.	TRBV6-5	TRBJ2-2	.	CASKYYDTGELFF	TGTGCCAGCAAATATTACGACACCGGGGAGCTGTTTTTT
TRBD1	TRBV7-8	TRBJ2-7	.	CASSLGQGPFYEQYF	TGTGCCAGCAGCTTGGGACAGGGGCCTTTCTACGAGCAGTACTTC
.	TRBV5-1	TRBJ2-1	.	CASSLGDGSFNEQFF	TGCGCCAGCAGCTTGGGGGACGGCTCATTTAATGAGCAGTTCTTC
TRBD1	TRBV10-3	TRBJ1-6	.	CAISTGVNSPLHF	TGTGCCATCAGTACAGGGGTTAATTCACCCCTCCACTTT
.	TRBV18	TRBJ2-6	.	CASSFLRQEGSGANVLTF	TGTGCCAGCTCATTCCTACGACAGGAGGGCTCTGGGGCCAACGTCCTGACTTTC
.	TRBV6-5	TRBJ2-1	.	CASRGTSLSDNEQFF	TGTGCCAGCAGGGGGACTTCGCTGTCGGACAATGAGCAGTTCTTC
.	TRBV4-1	TRBJ1-4	.	CASSQDPVPRLFF	TGCGCCAGCAGCCAAGACCCGGTCCCACGTCTGTTTTTT
.	TRBV4-3	TRBJ1-1	.	CASSQPGTEAFF	TGCGCCAGCAGCCAGCCGGGCACTGAAGCTTTCTTT
.	TRBV15	TRBJ2-2	once	CATSRELSNTGELFF	TGTGCCACCAGCAGAGAGTTAAGCAACACCGGGGAGCTGTTTTTT
.	TRBV9	TRBJ1-2	.	CASSGFSGHNYGYTF	TGTGCCAGCAGCGGATTCAGCGGACATAACTATGGCTACACCTTC
.	TRBV7-2	TRBJ2-7	.	CASSLGLQIFSYEQYF	TGTGCCAGCAGCTTAGGTTTACAGATTTTTTCCTACGAGCAGTACTTC